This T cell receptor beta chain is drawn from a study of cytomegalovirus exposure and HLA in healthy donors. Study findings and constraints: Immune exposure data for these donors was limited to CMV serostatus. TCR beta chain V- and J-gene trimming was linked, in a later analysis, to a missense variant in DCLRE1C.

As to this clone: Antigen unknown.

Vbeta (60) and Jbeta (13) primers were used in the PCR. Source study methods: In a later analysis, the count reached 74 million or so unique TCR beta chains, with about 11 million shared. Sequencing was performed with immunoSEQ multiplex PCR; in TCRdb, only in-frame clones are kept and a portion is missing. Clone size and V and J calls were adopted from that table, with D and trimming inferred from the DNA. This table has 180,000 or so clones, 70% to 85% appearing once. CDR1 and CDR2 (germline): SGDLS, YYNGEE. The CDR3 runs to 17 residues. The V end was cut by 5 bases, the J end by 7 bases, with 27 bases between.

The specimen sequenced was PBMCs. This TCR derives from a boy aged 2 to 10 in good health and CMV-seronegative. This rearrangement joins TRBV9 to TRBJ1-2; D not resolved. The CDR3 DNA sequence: TGTGCCAGCAGTTGGGGAGAGGCAGAGGGAACGTTGGGTGGCTACACCTTC. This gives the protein CASSWGEAEGTLGGYTF.